This entry features one T cell receptor (beta chain) sequence. What it binds is not known. V was pared by 3 bases and J by 0 bases, with 7 bases of the junction left unmatched. The germline gives CDR1 WNHNN, CDR2 SYGVQD (reference sequence). The CDR3 loop spans 18 amino acids. Clones were read by immunoSEQ multiplex PCR, and TCRdb kept only the in-frame ones, dropping some. Of 30,000 to 45,000 clones in the sample, 80% to 85% were seen once. These data come from a study of Siglec-9 on CD8 T cells in melanoma. General study findings and limits: An effector memory CD8+ subset marked by Siglec-9 reportedly appeared to gather in melanoma.

Sequencing used Siglec-9- CD8+ T cells sorted from blood. The origin of this receptor is a human donor in good health. The rearrangement joins TRBV10-1 to TRBJ2-2; the match to TRBD2 covers 10 bases. The CDR3 DNA follows: TGCGCCAGCAGTGATTTTGGAGCGGGGGGGTCGAACACCGGGGAGCTGTTTTTT. Translating gives CASSDFGAGGSNTGELFF.